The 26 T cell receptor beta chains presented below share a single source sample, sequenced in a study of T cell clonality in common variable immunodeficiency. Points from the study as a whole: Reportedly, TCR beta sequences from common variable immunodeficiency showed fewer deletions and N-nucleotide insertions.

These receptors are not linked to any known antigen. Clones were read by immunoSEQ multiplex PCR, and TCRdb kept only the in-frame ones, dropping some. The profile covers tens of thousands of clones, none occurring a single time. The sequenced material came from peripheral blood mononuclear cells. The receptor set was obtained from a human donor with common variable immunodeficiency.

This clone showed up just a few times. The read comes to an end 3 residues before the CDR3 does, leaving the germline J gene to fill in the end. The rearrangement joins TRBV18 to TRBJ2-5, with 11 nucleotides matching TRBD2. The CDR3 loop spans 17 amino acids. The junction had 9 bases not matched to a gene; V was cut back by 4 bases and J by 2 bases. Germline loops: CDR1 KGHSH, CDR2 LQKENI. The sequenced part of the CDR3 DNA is TGTGCCAGCTCACATACACCTAGCGGGGGGCCGCAAGAGACC. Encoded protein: CASSHTPSGGPQET. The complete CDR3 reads CASSHTPSGGPQETQYF.

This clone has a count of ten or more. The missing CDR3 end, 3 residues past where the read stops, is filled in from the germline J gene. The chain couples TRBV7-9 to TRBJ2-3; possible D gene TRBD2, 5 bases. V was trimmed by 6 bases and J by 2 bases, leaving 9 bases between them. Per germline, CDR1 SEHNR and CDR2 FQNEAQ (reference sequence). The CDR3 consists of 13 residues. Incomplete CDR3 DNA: TGTGCCAGCAGGCCCGGGGACACAGATACG. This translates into CASRPGDTDT. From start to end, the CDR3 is CASRPGDTDTQYF.

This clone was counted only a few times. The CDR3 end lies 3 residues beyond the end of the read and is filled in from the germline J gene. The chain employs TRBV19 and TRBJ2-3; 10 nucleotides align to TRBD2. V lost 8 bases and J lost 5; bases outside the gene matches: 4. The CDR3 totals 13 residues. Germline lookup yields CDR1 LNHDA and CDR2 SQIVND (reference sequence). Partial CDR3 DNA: TGTGCCAGTTCCAGCGGGGGGGGAGATACG. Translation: CASSSGGGDT. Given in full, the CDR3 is CASSSGGGDTQYF.

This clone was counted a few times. The covered CDR3 bases are TGTGCCAGCAGCTTATCCGGGGAACTCTACGAG. It specifies CASSLSGELYE. The whole CDR3 sequence is CASSLSGELYEQYF. V and J are TRBV7-9 and TRBJ2-7; D is possibly TRBD2 (5 bases). The read stops 3 residues short of the end of the CDR3; the missing end is completed from the germline J gene. Germline-derived CDR1 and CDR2 are SEHNR and FQNEAQ (reference sequence). CDR3 length equals 14 residues. The ends were cut back, 2 bases at V and 3 bases at J, with 11 bases in the middle.

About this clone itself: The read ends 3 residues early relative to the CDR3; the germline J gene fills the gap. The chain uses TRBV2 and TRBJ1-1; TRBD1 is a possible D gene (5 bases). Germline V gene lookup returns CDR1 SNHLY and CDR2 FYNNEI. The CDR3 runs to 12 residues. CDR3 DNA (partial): TGTGCCAGCAGGTACTCAGGGAAGAGA. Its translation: CASRYSGKR. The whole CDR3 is CASRYSGKRAFF.

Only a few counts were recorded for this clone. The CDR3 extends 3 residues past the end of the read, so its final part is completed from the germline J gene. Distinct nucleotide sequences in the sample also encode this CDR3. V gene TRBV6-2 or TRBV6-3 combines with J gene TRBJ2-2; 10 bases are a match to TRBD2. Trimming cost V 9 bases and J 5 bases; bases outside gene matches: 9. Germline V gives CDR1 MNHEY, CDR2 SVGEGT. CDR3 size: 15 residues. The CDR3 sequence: CASRGTSERTGELFF. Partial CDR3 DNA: TGTGCCAGTAGGGGGACTAGCGAACGGACCGGGGAG.

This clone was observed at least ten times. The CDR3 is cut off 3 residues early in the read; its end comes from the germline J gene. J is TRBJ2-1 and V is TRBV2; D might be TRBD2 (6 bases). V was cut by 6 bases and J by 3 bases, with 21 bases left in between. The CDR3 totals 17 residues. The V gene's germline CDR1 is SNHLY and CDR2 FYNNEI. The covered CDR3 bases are TGTGCCAGCAGCAGACCCCTCTCGGTGGGGGGCTACAATGAG. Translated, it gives CASSRPLSVGGYNE. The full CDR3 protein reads CASSRPLSVGGYNEQFF.

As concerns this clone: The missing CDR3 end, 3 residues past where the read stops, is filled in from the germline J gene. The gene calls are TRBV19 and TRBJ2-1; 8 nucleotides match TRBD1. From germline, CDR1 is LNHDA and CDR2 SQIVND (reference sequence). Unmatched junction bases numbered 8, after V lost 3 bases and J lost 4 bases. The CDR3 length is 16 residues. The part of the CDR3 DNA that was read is TGTGCCAGTAGTATGGACAGGGCCTGGGGGTACAATGAG. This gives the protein CASSMDRAWGYNE. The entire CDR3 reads CASSMDRAWGYNEQFF.

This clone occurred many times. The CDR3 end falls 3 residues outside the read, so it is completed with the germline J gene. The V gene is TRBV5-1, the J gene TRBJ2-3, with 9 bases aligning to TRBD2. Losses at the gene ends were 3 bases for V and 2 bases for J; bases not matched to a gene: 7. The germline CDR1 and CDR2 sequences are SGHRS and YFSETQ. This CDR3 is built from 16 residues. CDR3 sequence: CASSSERGAITDTQYF. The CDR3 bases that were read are TGCGCCAGCAGCTCGGAGCGGGGGGCGATCACAGATACG. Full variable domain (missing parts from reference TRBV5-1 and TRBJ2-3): KAGVTQTPRYLIKTRGQQVTLSCSPISGHRSVSWYQQTPGQGLQFLFEYFSETQRNKGNFPGRFSGRQFSNSRSEMNVSTLELGDSALYLCASSSERGAITDTQYFGPGTRLTVL.

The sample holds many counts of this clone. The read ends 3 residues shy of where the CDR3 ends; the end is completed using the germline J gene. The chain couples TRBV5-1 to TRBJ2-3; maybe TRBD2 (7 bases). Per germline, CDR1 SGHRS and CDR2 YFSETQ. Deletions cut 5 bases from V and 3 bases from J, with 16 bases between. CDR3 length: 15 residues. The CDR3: CASSPGEGETDTQYF. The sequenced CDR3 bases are TGCGCCAGCAGTCCCGGGGAGGGGGAGACAGATACG.

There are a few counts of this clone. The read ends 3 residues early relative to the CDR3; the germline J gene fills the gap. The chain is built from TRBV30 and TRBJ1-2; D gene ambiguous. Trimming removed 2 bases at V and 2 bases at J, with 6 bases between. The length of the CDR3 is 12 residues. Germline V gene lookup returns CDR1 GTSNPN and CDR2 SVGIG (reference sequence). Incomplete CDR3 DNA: TGTGCCTGGAGTAGGCAGAACTATGGC. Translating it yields CAWSRQNYG. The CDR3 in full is CAWSRQNYGYTF.

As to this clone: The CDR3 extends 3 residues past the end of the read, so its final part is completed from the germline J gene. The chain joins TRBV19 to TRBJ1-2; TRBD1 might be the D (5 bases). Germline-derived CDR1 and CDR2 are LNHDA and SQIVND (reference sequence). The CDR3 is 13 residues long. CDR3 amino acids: CASSPQGVQGYTF. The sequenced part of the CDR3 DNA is TGTGCCAGTAGTCCCCAGGGAGTTCAAGGC.

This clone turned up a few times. CDR3 bases read: TGTGCCAGCAGTGACTGGCGGCAGCTGAATCAGCCC. Its translation is CASSDWRQLNQP. The entire CDR3 protein is CASSDWRQLNQPQHF. This chain joins TRBV2 and TRBJ1-5; D is undetermined. The read falls 3 residues short of the CDR3 end, and the missing part is taken from the germline J gene. Germline lookup yields CDR1 SNHLY and CDR2 FYNNEI. Trimming removed 3 bases from V and 4 bases from J, with 13 bases in between. The CDR3 is made up of 15 amino acids.

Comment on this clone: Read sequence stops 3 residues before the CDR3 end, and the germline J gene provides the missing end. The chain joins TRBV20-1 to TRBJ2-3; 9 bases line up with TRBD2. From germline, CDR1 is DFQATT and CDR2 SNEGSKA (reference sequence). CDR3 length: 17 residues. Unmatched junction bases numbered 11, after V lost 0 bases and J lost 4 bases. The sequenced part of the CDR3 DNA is TGCAGTGCTAGAGATACCCGCGGGGGGGCGTGGTCAGATACG. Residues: CSARDTRGGAWSDT. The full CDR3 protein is CSARDTRGGAWSDTQYF.

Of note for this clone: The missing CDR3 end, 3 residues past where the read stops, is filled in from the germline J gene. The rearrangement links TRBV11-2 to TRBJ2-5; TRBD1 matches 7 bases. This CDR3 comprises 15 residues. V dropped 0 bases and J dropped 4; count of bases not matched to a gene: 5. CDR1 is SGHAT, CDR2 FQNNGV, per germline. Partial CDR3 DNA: TGTGCCAGCAGCTTAGATGGAGCAGGGGGAGAGACC. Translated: CASSLDGAGGET. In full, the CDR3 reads CASSLDGAGGETQYF.

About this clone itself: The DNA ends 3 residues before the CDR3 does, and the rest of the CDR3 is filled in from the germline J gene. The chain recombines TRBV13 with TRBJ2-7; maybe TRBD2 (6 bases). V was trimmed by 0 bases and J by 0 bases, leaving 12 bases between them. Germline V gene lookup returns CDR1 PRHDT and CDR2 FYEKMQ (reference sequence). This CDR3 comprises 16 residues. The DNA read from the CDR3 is TGTGCCAGCAGCTTAGGCCTAGCGTTTAGCTCCTACGAG. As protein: CASSLGLAFSSYE. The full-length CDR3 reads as CASSLGLAFSSYEQYF.

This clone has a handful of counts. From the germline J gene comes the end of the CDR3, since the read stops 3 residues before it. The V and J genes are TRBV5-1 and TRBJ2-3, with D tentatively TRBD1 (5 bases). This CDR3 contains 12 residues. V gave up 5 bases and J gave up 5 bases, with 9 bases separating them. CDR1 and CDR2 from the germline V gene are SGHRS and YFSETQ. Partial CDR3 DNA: TGCGCCAGCAGGCCTGACAGAGATACG. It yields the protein CASRPDRDT. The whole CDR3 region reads CASRPDRDTQYF.

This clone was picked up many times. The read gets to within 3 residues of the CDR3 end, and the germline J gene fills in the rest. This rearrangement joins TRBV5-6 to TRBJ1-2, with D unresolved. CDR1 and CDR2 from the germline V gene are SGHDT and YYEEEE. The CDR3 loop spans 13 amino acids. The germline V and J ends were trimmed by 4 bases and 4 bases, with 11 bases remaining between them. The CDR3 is CASSPPRAYGYTF. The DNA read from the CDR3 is TGTGCCAGCAGCCCCCCAAGGGCCTATGGC.

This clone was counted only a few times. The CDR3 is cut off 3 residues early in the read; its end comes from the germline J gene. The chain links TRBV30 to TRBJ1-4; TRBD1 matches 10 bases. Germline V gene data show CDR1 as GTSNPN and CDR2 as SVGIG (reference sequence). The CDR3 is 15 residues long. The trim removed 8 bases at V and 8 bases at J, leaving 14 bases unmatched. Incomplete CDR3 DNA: TGTGCCCAGAGCTTATGGGGACAGGGGAGGGAAAAA. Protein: CAQSLWGQGREK. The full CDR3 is CAQSLWGQGREKLFF. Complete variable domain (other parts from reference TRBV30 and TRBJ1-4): SQTIHQWPATLVQPVGSPLSLECTVEGTSNPNLYWYRQAAGRGLQLLFYSVGIGQISSEVPQNLSASRPQDRQFILSSKKLLLSDSGFYLCAQSLWGQGREKLFFGSGTQLSVL.

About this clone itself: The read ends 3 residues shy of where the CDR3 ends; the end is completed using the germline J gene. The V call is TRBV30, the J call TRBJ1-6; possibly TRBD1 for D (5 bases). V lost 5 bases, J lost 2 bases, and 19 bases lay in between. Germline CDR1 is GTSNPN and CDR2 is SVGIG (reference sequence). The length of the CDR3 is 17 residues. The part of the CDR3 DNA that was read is TGTGCCTGGTCAATAAACGGGGGGAGAACCTATAATTCACCC. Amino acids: CAWSINGGRTYNSP. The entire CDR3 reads CAWSINGGRTYNSPLHF.

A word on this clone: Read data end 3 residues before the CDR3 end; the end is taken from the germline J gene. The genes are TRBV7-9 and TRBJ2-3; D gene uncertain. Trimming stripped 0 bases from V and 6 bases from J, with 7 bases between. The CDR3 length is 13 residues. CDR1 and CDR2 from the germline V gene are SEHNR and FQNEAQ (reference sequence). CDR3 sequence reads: CASSLAGSDTQYF. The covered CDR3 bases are TGTGCCAGCAGCTTAGCAGGGTCGGATACG.

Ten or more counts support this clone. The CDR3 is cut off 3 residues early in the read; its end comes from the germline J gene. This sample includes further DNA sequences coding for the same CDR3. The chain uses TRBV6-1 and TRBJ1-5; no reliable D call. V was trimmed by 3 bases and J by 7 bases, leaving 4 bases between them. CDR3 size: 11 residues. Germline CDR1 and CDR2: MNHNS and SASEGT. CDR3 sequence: CASSDRQPQHF. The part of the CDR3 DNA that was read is TGTGCCAGCAGTGATCGGCAGCCC.

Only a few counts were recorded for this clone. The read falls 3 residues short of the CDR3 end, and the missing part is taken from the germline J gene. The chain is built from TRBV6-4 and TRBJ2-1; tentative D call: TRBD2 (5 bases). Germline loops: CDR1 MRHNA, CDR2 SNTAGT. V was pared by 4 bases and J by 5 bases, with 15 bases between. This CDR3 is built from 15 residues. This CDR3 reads CASSAGVTTNNEQFF. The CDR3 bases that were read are TGTGCCAGCAGTGCCGGGGTTACCACCAACAATGAG.

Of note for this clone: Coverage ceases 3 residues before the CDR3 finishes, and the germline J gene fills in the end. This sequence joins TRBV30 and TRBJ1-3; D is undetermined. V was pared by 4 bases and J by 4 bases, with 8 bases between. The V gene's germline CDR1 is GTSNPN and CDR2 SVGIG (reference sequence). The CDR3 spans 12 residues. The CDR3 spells CAWKKPGNTIYF. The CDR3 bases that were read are TGTGCCTGGAAGAAGCCCGGAAACACC.

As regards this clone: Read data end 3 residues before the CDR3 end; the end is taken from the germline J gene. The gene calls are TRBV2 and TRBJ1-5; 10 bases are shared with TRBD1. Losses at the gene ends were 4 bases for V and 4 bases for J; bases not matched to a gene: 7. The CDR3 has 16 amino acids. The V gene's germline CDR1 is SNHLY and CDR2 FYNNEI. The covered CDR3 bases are TGTGCCAGCAGTGGAGCCGACAGGGGGCTAAATCAGCCC. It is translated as CASSGADRGLNQP. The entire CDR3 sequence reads CASSGADRGLNQPQHF.

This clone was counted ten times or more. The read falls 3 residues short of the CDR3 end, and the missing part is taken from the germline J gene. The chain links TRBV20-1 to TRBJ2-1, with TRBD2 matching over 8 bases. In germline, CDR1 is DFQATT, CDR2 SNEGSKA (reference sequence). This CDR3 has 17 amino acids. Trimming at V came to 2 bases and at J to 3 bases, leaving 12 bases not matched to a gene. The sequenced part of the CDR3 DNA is TGCAGTGCTAGACTAGCGGGCGGGATTTCTAACTACAATGAG. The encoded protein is CSARLAGGISNYNE. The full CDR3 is CSARLAGGISNYNEQFF.